The 3 T cell receptor beta chains in this list originate from one sample, sequenced in a study of blood T cell repertoires in COVID-19. Assay: immunoSEQ multiplex PCR; the TCRdb copy retains only in-frame clones and omits some. This sample carries about 260,000 clones, over 80% of them seen once, and the ten largest clones take less than 1.6%. Sequencing used peripheral blood. These receptors all come from a woman aged 40 to 50 who had recovered from COVID-19.

The J gene is TRBJ1-1, the V gene TRBV5-1, with D maybe TRBD1 (6 bases). This CDR3 region has 15 residues. Germline CDR1 SGHRS, CDR2 YFSETQ. Trimming removed 3 bases at V and 1 base at J, with 13 bases between. The CDR3 sequence is CASSSGQLRNTEAFF. CDR3 sequence (DNA): TGCGCCAGCAGCTCCGGACAGCTGAGGAACACTGAAGCTTTCTTT.

The table lists this clone with a few counts. The chain uses TRBV3-1 (or the pseudogene TRBV3-2) and TRBJ1-2, with 7 bases fitting TRBD1. CDR1 LGHDT and CDR2 YNNKEL come from the germline V gene (reference sequence). The CDR3 is 12 amino acids. V trimming: 4 bases; J trimming: 8 bases; junction bases outside the gene matches: 4. CDR3 sequence: CASSPYRGGYTF. For the CDR3, the DNA is TGTGCCAGCAGCCCCTACAGGGGAGGCTACACCTTC.

Concerning this clone itself: One end of the junction is discordant with germline, which a read error may explain. This chain joins TRBV11-2 and TRBJ2-5, with a tentative D call TRBD2 (7 bases). The CDR3 contains 15 residues. Germline V gene lookup returns CDR1 SGHAT and CDR2 FQNNGV. CDR3 sequence: CASTLRGGARETQYF. The CDR3 region has the DNA TGTGCCAGCACCTTAAGGGGGGGCGCTCGGGAGACCCAGTACTTC.